The 14 T cell receptor beta chains reported below all come from one sample, sequenced in a study of identical twins. TCRdb ran MiXCR on the 5' RACE reads and lists one entry per CDR3 protein. This table has under 1 million distinct CDR3 sequences, 9% to 15% appearing once. These same data were also listed under a study on yellow fever vaccine responses in identical twins.

The specimen sequenced was PBMCs. The source is a woman aged 18-30 years in good health.

This clonotype was found a few times. The genes are TRBV20-1 and TRBJ1-2; D is unclear. Trimming stripped 4 bases from V and 0 bases from J, with 9 bases between. Germline values: CDR1 DFQATT, CDR2 SNEGSKA (reference sequence). This CDR3 region has 13 residues. The CDR3 DNA follows: TGCAGTGCTACGGCCAGCTCTAACTATGGCTACACCTTC. It encodes CSATASSNYGYTF.

This clonotype was observed many times. The V and J genes are TRBV4-1 and TRBJ1-2; weak D call: TRBD1 (6 bases). Trimming left V 5 bases short and J 6 bases short, with 13 bases between. Germline lookup yields CDR1 MGHRA and CDR2 YSYEKL. The CDR3 spans 13 residues. The CDR3 reads CASSVIYRDGYTF. CDR3 in DNA: TGCGCCAGCAGCGTAATTTACAGGGATGGCTACACCTTC.

The chain joins TRBV6-4 to TRBJ2-1; 12 positions agree with TRBD2. CDR1 MRHNA and CDR2 SNTAGT come from the germline V gene. J lost 9 bases, V lost 3 bases, and 9 bases had no gene match. The CDR3 runs 16 residues. This chain's CDR3 is CASSETELAGGFEQFF. CDR3 nucleotides: TGTGCCAGCAGTGAAACGGAACTAGCGGGAGGCTTTGAGCAGTTCTTC.

The chain has TRBV6-5 and TRBJ2-3; TRBD1 matches 10 bases. The V gene's germline CDR1 is MNHEY and CDR2 SVGAGI. The trim removed 2 bases at V and 2 bases at J, leaving 4 bases unmatched. There are 16 residues in the CDR3. CDR3 loop: CASSYAGQGITDTQYF. The CDR3 DNA reads as TGTGCCAGCAGTTACGCGGGACAGGGGATCACAGATACGCAGTATTTT.

The rearrangement uses TRBV7-9 and TRBJ2-5; a possible D gene is TRBD2 (5 bases). The CDR3 is made up of 13 amino acids. Germline V gene data show CDR1 as SEHNR and CDR2 as FQNEAQ (reference sequence). The ends were cut back, 0 bases at V and 5 bases at J, with 7 bases in the middle. The CDR3 is CASSLAQRETQYF. The CDR3 DNA reads as TGTGCCAGCAGCTTAGCGCAGCGGGAGACCCAGTACTTC.

In its sample, this clonotype was seen a few times. The chain is built from TRBV7-9 and TRBJ1-6; 8 nucleotides align to TRBD1. The CDR3 loop spans 17 amino acids. Looked up from germline, CDR1 is SEHNR and CDR2 is FQNEAQ (reference sequence). With 5 bases clipped from V and 5 bases from J, the junction kept 11 bases outside the gene matches. CDR3 region: CASSLGQGSLDNSPLHF. The CDR3 region has the DNA TGTGCCAGCAGCCTCGGACAGGGAAGTTTGGATAATTCACCCCTCCACTTT.

This clonotype occurred a few times. V is TRBV20-1 and J is TRBJ2-3, with 7 bases fitting TRBD2. This CDR3 has 14 amino acids. Losses at the gene ends were 5 bases for V and 1 base for J; bases not matched to a gene: 6. Germline values: CDR1 DFQATT, CDR2 SNEGSKA (reference sequence). CDR3 in amino acids: CSAHRGDGTDTQYF. CDR3 sequence (DNA): TGCAGTGCTCACCGGGGGGACGGCACAGATACGCAGTATTTT.

The chain links TRBV6-5 to TRBJ2-2; TRBD2 aligns across 12 bases. Unmatched junction bases numbered 9, after V lost 2 bases and J lost 11 bases. CDR1 MNHEY and CDR2 SVGAGI come from the germline V gene. This CDR3 spans 16 amino acids. CDR3 region: CASSYGLAGGTKELFF. The CDR3, as DNA: TGTGCCAGCAGTTACGGGCTAGCGGGGGGGACCAAAGAGCTGTTTTTT.

V is TRBV7-9 and J is TRBJ1-1; D unresolved. The CDR3 is 17 amino acids. V shed 3 bases and J shed 6 bases, with 23 bases lying between them. The germline gives CDR1 SEHNR, CDR2 FQNEAQ (reference sequence). CDR3: CASSFSSASGLGAEAFF. CDR3 nucleotide sequence: TGTGCCAGCAGCTTTAGCTCGGCCTCGGGTCTTGGGGCTGAAGCTTTCTTT.

This rearrangement joins TRBV11-2 to TRBJ2-2; perhaps TRBD2 as D (5 bases). The germline V gene has CDR1 SGHAT and CDR2 FQNNGV. This CDR3 is built from 16 residues. Trimming took 1 base from V and 6 from J, leaving 15 bases between them. As DNA, the CDR3 is TGTGCCAGCAGCTTAGCGGCGGGTTGGCCTGCCGGGGAGCTGTTTTTT. Amino acid sequence: CASSLAAGWPAGELFF.

V gene TRBV27 combines with J gene TRBJ2-7; D call uncertain. CDR1 MNHEY and CDR2 SMNVEV come from the germline V gene (reference sequence). The CDR3 is made up of 15 amino acids. Trimming cost V 8 bases and J 0 bases, with 17 bases left between them. The CDR3 DNA is TGTGCCAGCGCCGTGGCGGCCTCGAGCTCCTACGAGCAGTACTTC. Its translation is CASAVAASSSYEQYF.

This clonotype was counted between two and nine times. The V and J genes are TRBV6-5 and TRBJ2-2; 10 positions agree with TRBD2. The CDR3 spans 17 residues. J lost 1 base, V lost 2 bases, and 4 bases had no gene match. Per germline, CDR1 MNHEY and CDR2 SVGAGI. The CDR3 region is CASSYTRLAGNTGELFF. CDR3 nucleotides: TGTGCCAGCAGTTACACCCGACTAGCGGGGAACACCGGGGAGCTGTTTTTT.

This clonotype was recorded many times. The genes are TRBV7-9 and TRBJ1-4, with D possibly TRBD1 on 6 matching bases. The CDR3 runs to 13 residues. The V gene's germline CDR1 is SEHNR and CDR2 FQNEAQ (reference sequence). Between the trimmed V and J ends, which lost 5 bases and 8 bases, there was a span of 12 bases. CDR3 bases: TGTGCCAGCAGCAAGGACAGTTACGAAAAACTGTTTTTT. Amino acid sequence: CASSKDSYEKLFF.

J is TRBJ2-5 and V is TRBV5-5; D not certain. CDR1 is SGHKS, CDR2 YYEKEE, per germline (reference sequence). Trimming stripped 0 bases from V and 5 bases from J, with 11 bases between. This CDR3 contains 14 residues. The CDR3 nucleotides read TGTGCCAGCAGCTTGGGTCTGCCGCCGGAGACCCAGTACTTC. Residues: CASSLGLPPETQYF.